This T cell receptor beta chain is drawn from a study of blood T cell repertoires in COVID-19. Overall study context: T cells, B-cell-depleted T cells, or PBMCs provided the cDNA or gDNA that served as material.

V was clipped by 0 bases and J by 0 bases, with 9 bases between them. CDR1 and CDR2 from the germline V gene are LGHNA and YNFKEQ. The CDR3 extends over 16 amino acids. Measured with immunoSEQ multiplex PCR; TCRdb has only the in-frame clones, and not every one. Counted here are roughly 150,000 clones, more than 70% occurring once; the ten biggest clones make up around 6.1%. The chain carries TRBV4-2 and TRBJ1-5; D is uncertain. The sample taken for sequencing was PBMCs or T cells enriched from blood (not recorded which). The sequence derives from a man in his forties who had recovered from COVID-19. CDR3 sequence: CASSQEAGNSNQPQHF. In DNA form, the CDR3 reads TGTGCCAGCAGCCAAGAAGCGGGTAATAGCAATCAGCCCCAGCATTTT.